The clone carrying this T cell receptor (beta chain) turned up a few times. The source of the sample is a study of T-cell reconstitution after alpha-beta-depleted transplantation in children. Preparation of the TCRbeta library was carried out with unique molecular identifiers. TCRdb re-called the PCR reads with MiXCR, one entry per CDR3 protein. Among approximately 350,000 distinct CDR3 sequences, 10% were seen once, and the ten largest hold 2% to 2.5%. Germline V gene data show CDR1 as SGHRS and CDR2 as YFSETQ. This CDR3 is 15 amino acids long. V was shortened by 2 bases and J by 0 bases, with 11 bases between the two germline ends.

The receptor comes from a human donor who donated a stem cell graft to a child with acute lymphoblastic leukemia. The chain employs TRBV5-1 and TRBJ1-1; D is unresolved. The sample consisted of PBMCs from the stem cell graft donor, taken from the stem cell graft. This CDR3 reads CASSLDRPVNTEAFF. The CDR3 nucleotides are TGCGCCAGCAGCTTAGATAGACCGGTGAACACTGAAGCTTTCTTT.